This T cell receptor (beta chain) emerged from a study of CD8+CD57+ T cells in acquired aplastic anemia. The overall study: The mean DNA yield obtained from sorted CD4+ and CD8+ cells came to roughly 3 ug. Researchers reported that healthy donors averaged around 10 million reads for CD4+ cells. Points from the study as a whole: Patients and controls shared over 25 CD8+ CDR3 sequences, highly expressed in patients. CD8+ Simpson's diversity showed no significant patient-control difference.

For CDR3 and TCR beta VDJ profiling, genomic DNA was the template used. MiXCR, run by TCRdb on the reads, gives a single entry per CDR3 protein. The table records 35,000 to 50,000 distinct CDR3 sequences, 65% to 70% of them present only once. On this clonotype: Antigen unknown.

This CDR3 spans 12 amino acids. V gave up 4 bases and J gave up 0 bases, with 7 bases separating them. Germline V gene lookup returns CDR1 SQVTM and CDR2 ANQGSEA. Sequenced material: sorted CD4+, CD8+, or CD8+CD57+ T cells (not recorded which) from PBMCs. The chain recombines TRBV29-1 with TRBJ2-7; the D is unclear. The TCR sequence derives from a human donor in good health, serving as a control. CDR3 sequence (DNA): TGCAGCGTTGGCAGGAGCTCCTACGAGCAGTACTTC. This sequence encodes CSVGRSSYEQYF.